This T cell receptor beta chain was sequenced in a study of T cell repertoires in cytomegalovirus infection. Study details: Matching HLA type, along with CMV infection, was indicated by public TCR beta signatures.

TCRdb itself ran the reads through MiXCR, one entry per CDR3 protein. The sample carries approximately 470,000 distinct CDR3 sequences, about 42% recorded once. Study-wide results and limits: The ex vivo response was dominated by HLA-C-restricted CMV-specific TCR beta clonotypes.

The CDR3 runs 14 residues. V lost 5 bases to trimming and J lost 3 bases, with 8 bases between them. Per the germline V gene, CDR1 is SGHVS and CDR2 is FNYEAQ. This clonotype was detected a few times. Its specificity is unknown. The sequences come from cultured PBMCs, collected from culture after CMV antigen stimulation. This chain joins TRBV7-6 and TRBJ1-6; tentative D call: TRBD1 (5 bases). The source of this sequence is a human donor in good health (CMV status not recorded). Some clones in this sample may be carry-over from other donors' samples. The CDR3 DNA sequence: TGTGCCAGCAGCACTACAGGCTATAATTCACCCCTCCACTTT. Translation: CASSTTGYNSPLHF. The complete variable domain, with remaining parts taken from reference TRBV7-6 and TRBJ1-6, reads GAGVSQSPRYKVTKRGQDVALRCDPISGHVSLYWYRQALGQGPEFLTYFNYEAQQDKSGLPNDRFSAERPEGSISTLTIQRTEQRDSAMYRCASSTTGYNSPLHFGNGTRLTVT.